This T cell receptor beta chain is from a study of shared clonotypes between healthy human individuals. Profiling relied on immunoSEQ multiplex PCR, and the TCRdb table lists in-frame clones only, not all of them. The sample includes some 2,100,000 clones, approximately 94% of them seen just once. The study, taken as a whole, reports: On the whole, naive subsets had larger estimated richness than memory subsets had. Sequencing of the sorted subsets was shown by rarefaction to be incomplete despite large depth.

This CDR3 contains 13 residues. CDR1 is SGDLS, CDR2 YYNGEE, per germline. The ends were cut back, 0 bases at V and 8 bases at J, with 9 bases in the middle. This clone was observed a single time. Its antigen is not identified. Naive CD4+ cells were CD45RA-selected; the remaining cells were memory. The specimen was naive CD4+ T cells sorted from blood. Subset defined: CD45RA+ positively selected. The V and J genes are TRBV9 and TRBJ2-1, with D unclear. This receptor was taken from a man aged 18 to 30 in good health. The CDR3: CASSVGLIDEQFF. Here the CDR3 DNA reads TGTGCCAGCAGCGTAGGCCTTATCGATGAGCAGTTCTTC.